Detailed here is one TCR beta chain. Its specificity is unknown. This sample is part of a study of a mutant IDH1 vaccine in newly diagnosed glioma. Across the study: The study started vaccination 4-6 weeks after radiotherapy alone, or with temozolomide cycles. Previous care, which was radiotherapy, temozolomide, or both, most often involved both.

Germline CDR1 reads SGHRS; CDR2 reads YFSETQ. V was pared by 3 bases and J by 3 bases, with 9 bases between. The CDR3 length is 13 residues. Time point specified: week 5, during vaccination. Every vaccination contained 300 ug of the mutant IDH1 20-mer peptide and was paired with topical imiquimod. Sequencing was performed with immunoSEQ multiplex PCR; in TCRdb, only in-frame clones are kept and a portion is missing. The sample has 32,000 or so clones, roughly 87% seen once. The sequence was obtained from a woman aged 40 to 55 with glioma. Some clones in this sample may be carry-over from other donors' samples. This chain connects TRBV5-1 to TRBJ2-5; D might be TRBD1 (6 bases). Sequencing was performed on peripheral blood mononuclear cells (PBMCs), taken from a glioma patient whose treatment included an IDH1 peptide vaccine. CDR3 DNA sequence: TGCGCCAGCAGCTGGACAGAAAAAGAGACCCAGTACTTC. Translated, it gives CASSWTEKETQYF. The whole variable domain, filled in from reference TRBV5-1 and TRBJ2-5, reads KAGVTQTPRYLIKTRGQQVTLSCSPISGHRSVSWYQQTPGQGLQFLFEYFSETQRNKGNFPGRFSGRQFSNSRSEMNVSTLELGDSALYLCASSWTEKETQYFGPGTRLLVL.